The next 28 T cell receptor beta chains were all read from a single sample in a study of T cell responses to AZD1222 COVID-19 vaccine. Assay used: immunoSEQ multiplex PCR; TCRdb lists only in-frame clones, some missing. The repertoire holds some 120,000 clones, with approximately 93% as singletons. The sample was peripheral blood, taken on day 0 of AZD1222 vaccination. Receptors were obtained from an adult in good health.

DNA of the CDR3: TGTGCCAGCAGGGAACAGGGGGCGGCGGCTAATGAAAAACTGTTTTTT. Its protein product is CASREQGAAANEKLFF. This sequence joins TRBV2 and TRBJ1-4; TRBD1 aligns across 9 bases. CDR1 is SNHLY and CDR2 is FYNNEI in the germline V gene. Unmatched junction bases numbered 8, after V lost 6 bases and J lost 3 bases. The CDR3 consists of 16 residues.

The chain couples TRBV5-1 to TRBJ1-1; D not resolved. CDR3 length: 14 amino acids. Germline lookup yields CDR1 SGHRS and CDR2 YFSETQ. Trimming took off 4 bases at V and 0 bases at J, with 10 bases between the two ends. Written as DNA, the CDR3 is TGCGCCAGCAGCCGGGTGTTAATGAACACTGAAGCTTTCTTT. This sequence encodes CASSRVLMNTEAFF.

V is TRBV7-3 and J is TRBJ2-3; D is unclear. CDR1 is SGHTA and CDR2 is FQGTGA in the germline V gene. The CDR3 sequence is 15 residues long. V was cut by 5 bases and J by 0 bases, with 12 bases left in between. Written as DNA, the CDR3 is TGTGCCAGCAGCCCAATAGCAGCTAGCACAGATACGCAGTATTTT. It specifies CASSPIAASTDTQYF.

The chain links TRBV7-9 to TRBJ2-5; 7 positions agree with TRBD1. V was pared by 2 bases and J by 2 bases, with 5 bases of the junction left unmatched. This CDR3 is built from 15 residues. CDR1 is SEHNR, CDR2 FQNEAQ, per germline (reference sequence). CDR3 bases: TGTGCCAGCAGCTTATATGGCAGGGGGCAAGAGACCCAGTACTTC. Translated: CASSLYGRGQETQYF.

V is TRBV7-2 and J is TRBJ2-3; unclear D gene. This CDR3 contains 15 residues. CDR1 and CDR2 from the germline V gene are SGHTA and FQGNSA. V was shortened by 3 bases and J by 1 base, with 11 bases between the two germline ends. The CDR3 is CASSFSSRGTDTQYF. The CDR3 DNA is TGTGCCAGCAGCTTCAGCAGTCGTGGCACAGATACGCAGTATTTT.

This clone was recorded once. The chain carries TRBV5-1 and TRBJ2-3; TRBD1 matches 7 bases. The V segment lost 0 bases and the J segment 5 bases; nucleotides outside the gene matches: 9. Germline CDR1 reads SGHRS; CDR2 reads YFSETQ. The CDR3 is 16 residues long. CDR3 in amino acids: CASSLGIQGSGDTQYF. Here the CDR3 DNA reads TGCGCCAGCAGCTTGGGAATACAGGGGTCGGGAGATACGCAGTATTTT.

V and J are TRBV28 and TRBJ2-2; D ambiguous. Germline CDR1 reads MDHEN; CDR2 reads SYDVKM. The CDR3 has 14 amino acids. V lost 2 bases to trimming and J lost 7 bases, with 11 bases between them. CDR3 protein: CASSLAPSGGELFF. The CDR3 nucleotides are TGTGCCAGCAGTTTAGCCCCGTCCGGCGGGGAGCTGTTTTTT.

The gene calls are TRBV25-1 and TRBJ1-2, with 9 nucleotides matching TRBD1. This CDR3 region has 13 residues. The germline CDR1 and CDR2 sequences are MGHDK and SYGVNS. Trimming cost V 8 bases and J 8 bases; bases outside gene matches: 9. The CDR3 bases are TGTGCCAGCGCCCGGGACAGGGACTGGGGCTACACCTTC. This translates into CASARDRDWGYTF.

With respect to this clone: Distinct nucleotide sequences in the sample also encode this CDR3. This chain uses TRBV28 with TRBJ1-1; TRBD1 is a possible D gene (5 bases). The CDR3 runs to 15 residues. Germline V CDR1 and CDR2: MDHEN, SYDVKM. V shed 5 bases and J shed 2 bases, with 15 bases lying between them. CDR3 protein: CASSLPGTVNTEAFF. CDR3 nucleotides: TGTGCCAGCAGTCTACCTGGGACGGTCAACACTGAAGCTTTCTTT.

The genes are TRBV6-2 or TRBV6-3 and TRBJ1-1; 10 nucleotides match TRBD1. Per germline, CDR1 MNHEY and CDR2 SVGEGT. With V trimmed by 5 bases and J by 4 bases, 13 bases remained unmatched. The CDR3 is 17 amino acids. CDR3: CASSPPAGQGFRTEAFF. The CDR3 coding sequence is TGTGCCAGCAGTCCACCGGCGGGACAGGGGTTTCGCACTGAAGCTTTCTTT.

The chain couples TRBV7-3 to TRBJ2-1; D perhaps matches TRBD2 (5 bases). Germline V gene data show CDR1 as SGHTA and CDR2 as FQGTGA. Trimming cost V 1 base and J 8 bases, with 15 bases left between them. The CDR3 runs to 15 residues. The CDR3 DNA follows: TGTGCCAGCAGCTTAAACGGCGGGTATAGTGATGAGCAGTTCTTC. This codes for CASSLNGGYSDEQFF.

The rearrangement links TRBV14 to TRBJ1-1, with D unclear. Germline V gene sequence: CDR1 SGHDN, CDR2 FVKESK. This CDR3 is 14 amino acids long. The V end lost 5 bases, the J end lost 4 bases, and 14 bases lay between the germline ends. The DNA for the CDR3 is TGTGCCAGCAGCGGGTGGGTCTTGGGCACTGAAGCTTTCTTT. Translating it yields CASSGWVLGTEAFF.

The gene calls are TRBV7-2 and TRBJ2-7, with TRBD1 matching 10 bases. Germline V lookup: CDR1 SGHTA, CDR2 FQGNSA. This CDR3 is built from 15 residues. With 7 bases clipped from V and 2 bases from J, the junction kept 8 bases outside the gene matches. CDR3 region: CASNWGQGTPYEQYF. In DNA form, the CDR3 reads TGTGCCAGCAACTGGGGACAGGGGACCCCCTACGAGCAGTACTTC.

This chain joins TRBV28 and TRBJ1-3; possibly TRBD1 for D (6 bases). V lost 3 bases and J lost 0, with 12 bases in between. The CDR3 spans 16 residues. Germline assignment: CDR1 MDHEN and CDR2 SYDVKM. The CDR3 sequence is CASSFPGQRSGNTIYF. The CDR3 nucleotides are TGTGCCAGCAGTTTTCCCGGACAGCGCTCTGGAAACACCATATATTTT.

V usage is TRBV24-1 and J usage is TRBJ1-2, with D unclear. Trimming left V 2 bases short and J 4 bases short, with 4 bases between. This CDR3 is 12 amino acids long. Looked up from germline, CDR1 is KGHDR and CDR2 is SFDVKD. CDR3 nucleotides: TGTGCCACCAGTGATTCAGGCTATGGCTACACCTTC. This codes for CATSDSGYGYTF.

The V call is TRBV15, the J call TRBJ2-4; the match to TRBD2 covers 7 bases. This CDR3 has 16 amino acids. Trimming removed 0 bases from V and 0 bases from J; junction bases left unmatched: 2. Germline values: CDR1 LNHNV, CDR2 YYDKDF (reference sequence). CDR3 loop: CATSREASGAKNIQYF. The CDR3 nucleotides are TGTGCCACCAGCAGAGAGGCTAGCGGAGCCAAAAACATTCAGTACTTC.

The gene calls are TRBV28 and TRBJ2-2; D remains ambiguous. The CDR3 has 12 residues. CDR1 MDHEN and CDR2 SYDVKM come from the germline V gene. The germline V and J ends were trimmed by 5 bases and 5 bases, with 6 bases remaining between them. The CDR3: CASSLSTGELFF. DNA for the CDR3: TGTGCCAGCAGTCTGTCAACCGGGGAGCTGTTTTTT.

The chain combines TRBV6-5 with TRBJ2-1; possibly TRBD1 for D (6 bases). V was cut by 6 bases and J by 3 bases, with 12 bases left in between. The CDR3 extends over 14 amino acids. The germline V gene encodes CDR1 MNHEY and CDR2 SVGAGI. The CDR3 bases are TGTGCCAGCAGGTCGGGACAAAGCTACAATGAGCAGTTCTTC. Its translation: CASRSGQSYNEQFF.

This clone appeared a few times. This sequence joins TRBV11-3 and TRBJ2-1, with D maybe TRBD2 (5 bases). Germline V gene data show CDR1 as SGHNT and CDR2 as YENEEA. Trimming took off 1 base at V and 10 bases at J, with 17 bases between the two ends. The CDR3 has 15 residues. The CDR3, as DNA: TGTGCCAGCAGCTTAGGGGTCTTCGGGGATGGGGAGCAGTTCTTC. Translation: CASSLGVFGDGEQFF.

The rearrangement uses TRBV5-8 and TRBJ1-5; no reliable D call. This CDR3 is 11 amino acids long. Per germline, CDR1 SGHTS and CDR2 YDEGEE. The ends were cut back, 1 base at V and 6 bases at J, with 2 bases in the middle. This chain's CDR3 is CASSLFQPQHF. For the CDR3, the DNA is TGTGCCAGCAGCTTGTTTCAGCCCCAGCATTTT. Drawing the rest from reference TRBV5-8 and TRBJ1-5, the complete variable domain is EAGVTQSPTHLIKTRGQQATLRCSPISGHTSVYWYQQALGLGLQFLLWYDEGEERNRGNFPPRFSGRQFPNYSSELNVNALELEDSALYLCASSLFQPQHFGDGTRLSIL.

This CDR3 reads CASSLAGNVNTGELFF. The CDR3 region has the DNA TGTGCCAGCAGCTTAGCCGGGAATGTAAACACCGGGGAGCTGTTTTTT. This sequence joins TRBV7-9 and TRBJ2-2, with D tentatively TRBD2 (5 bases). V lost 0 bases, J lost 2 bases, and 10 bases lay in between. CDR1 and CDR2 (germline): SEHNR, FQNEAQ (reference sequence). This CDR3 is built from 16 residues. Drawing the rest from reference TRBV7-9 and TRBJ2-2, the complete variable domain is DTGVSQNPRHKITKRGQNVTFRCDPISEHNRLYWYRQTLGQGPEFLTYFQNEAQLEKSRLLSDRFSAERPKGSFSTLEIQRTEQGDSAMYLCASSLAGNVNTGELFFGEGSRLTVL.

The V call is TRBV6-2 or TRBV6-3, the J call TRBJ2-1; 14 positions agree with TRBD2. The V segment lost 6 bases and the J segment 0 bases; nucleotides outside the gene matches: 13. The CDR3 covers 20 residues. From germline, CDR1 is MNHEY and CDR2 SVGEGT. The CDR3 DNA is TGTGCCAGCAGCTCCCCTTCGACTAGCGGGAGGGTCAGCTCCTACAATGAGCAGTTCTTC. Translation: CASSSPSTSGRVSSYNEQFF.

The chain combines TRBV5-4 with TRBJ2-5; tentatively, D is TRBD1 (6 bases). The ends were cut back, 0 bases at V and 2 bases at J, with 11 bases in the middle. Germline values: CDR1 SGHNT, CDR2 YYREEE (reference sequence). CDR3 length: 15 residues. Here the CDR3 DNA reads TGTGCCAGCAGCTTGGGGGGGCGAGGACAAGAGACCCAGTACTTC. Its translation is CASSLGGRGQETQYF.

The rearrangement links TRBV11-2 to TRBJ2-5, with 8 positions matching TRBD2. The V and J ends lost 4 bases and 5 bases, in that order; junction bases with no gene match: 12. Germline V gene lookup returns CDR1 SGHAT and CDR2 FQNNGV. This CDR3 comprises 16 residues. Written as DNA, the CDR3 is TGTGCCAGCAGCTCCTCCTCGGCGGGAGGCTGGGAGACCCAGTACTTC. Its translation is CASSSSSAGGWETQYF.

The CDR3: CASSLTSGLSYNEQFF. CDR3 nucleotides: TGCGCCAGCAGCCTTACTTCGGGGTTATCCTACAATGAGCAGTTCTTC. This chain links TRBV4-3 with TRBJ2-1; D might be TRBD2 (5 bases). The CDR3 consists of 16 residues. Per germline, CDR1 LGHNA and CDR2 YSLEER. Trimming left V 4 bases short and J 1 base short, with 14 bases between.

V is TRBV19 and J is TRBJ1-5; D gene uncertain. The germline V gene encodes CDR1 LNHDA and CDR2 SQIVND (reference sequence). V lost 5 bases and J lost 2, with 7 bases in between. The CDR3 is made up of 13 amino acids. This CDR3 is CASSVTGNQPQHF. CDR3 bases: TGTGCCAGTAGTGTTACAGGCAATCAGCCCCAGCATTTT. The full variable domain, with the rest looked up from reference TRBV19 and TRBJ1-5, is DGGITQSPKYLFRKEGQNVTLSCEQNLNHDAMYWYRQDPGQGLRLIYYSQIVNDFQKGDIAEGYSVSREKKESFPLTVTSAQKNPTAFYLCASSVTGNQPQHFGDGTRLSIL.

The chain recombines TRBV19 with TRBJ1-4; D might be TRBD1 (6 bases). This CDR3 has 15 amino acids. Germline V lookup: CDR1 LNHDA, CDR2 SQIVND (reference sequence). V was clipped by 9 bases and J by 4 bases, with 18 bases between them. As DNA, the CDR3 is TGTGCCAGCCCCCCTTTGAGGGGGGGTAATGAAAAACTGTTTTTT. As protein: CASPPLRGGNEKLFF.

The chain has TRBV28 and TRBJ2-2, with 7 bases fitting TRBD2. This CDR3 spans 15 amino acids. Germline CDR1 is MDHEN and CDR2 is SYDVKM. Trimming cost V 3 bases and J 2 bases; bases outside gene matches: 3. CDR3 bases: TGTGCCAGCAGTTTGCTAGCGGCAAACACCGGGGAGCTGTTTTTT. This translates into CASSLLAANTGELFF.